These 5 T cell receptor beta chains share one sample of origin, sequenced in a study of blood T cell repertoires in COVID-19. Clones were read by immunoSEQ multiplex PCR, and TCRdb kept only the in-frame ones, dropping some. In the table there are around 140,000 clones, about 76% of which are singletons. Material: peripheral blood. The receptors originated from a woman in her fifties or sixties with active or convalescent COVID-19.

The V call is TRBV4-2, the J call TRBJ2-2; 7 bases are a match to TRBD2. The junction had 2 bases not matched to a gene; V was cut back by 4 bases and J by 0 bases. This CDR3 region has 15 residues. Per the germline V gene, CDR1 is LGHNA and CDR2 is YNFKEQ. CDR3 coding DNA: TGTGCCAGCAGCCTCCGGGGGGCGAACACCGGGGAGCTGTTTTTT. Its translation: CASSLRGANTGELFF.

The chain links TRBV7-2 to TRBJ2-1; 9 positions agree with TRBD2. Germline-derived CDR1 and CDR2 are SGHTA and FQGNSA. The CDR3 contains 14 residues. Trimming removed 3 bases from V and 9 bases from J; junction bases left unmatched: 6. For the CDR3, the DNA is TGTGCCAGCAGCTTTAGCGGGAGTAGAGGTGAGCAGTTCTTC. Its protein is CASSFSGSRGEQFF.

This clone was seen just once. The chain carries TRBV5-6 and TRBJ2-7, with D possibly being TRBD2 (6 bases). V shed 1 base and J shed 0 bases, with 14 bases lying between them. This CDR3 is 16 amino acids long. Germline loops: CDR1 SGHDT, CDR2 YYEEEE. This chain's CDR3 is CASSLWGVTFSYEQYF. The CDR3 bases are TGTGCCAGCAGCTTGTGGGGGGTTACCTTCTCCTACGAGCAGTACTTC.

The chain couples TRBV20-1 to TRBJ2-3, with TRBD2 matching 7 bases. Germline V gene sequence: CDR1 DFQATT, CDR2 SNEGSKA (reference sequence). V lost 5 bases and J lost 8; bases outside the gene matches: 4. The CDR3 totals 11 residues. The CDR3 reads CSARTSGTQYF. DNA of the CDR3: TGCAGTGCTCGGACTAGTGGTACGCAGTATTTT.

The chain combines TRBV30 with TRBJ1-1; D remains unclear. Germline values: CDR1 GTSNPN, CDR2 SVGIG (reference sequence). The V end was cut by 0 bases, the J end by 5 bases, with 13 bases between. There are 14 residues in the CDR3. CDR3 region: CAWSVQRVGTEAFF. The CDR3 DNA reads TGTGCCTGGAGTGTACAGAGGGTTGGGACTGAAGCTTTCTTT.